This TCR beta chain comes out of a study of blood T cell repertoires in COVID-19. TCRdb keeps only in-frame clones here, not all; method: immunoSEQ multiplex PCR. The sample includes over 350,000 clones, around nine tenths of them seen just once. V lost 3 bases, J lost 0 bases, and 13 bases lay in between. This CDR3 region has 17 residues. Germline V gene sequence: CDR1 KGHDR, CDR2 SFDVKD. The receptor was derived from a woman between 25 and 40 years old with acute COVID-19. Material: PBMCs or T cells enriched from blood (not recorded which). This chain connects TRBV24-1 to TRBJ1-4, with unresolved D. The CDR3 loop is CATSDDHPPATNEKLFF. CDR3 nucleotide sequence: TGTGCCACCAGTGATGATCACCCTCCAGCAACTAATGAAAAACTGTTTTTT.